This T cell receptor beta chain was observed in a study of OX40 agonist ivuxolimab in advanced cancers. The CDR3 spans 15 residues. Germline V gives CDR1 SQVTM, CDR2 ANQGSEA. Deletions cut 4 bases from V and 0 bases from J, with 15 bases between. Sequencing was performed with immunoSEQ multiplex PCR; in TCRdb, only in-frame clones are kept and a portion is missing. The sample comprises about 60,000 clones, 90% to 95% of which are singletons, and less than 20% rests with the top ten. The clonotype was recovered from an adult with an advanced solid tumor such as melanoma, head and neck, liver or kidney cancer. The specimen was CD4+ or CD8+ T cells sorted from blood, collected in a trial of the OX40 agonist ivuxolimab. The chain links TRBV29-1 to TRBJ1-1; D not certain. The CDR3 protein is CSVGAASFMNTEAFF. The DNA of the CDR3 is TGCAGCGTTGGTGCAGCCTCTTTTATGAACACTGAAGCTTTCTTT.